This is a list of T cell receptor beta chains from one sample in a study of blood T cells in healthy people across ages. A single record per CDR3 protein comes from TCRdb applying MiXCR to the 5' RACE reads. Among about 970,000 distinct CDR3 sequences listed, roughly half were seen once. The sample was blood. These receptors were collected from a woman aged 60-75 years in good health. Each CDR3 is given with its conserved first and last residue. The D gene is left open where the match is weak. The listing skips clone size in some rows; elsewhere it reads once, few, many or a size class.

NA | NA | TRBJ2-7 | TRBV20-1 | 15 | CSARDLGGRIYEQYF | TGCAGTGCTAGAGACTTGGGGGGGCGCATATACGAGCAGTACTTC
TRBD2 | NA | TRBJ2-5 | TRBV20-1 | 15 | CSVRASGTYQETQYF | TGCAGTGTTAGGGCTAGCGGGACGTACCAAGAGACCCAGTACTTC
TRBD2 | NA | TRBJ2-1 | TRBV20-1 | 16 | CSARFSLAEVGDEQFF | TGCAGTGCTAGATTTTCACTAGCGGAAGTCGGGGATGAGCAGTTCTTC
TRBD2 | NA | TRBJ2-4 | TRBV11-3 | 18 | CASSRGLAGGHGKNIQYF | TGTGCCAGCAGCAGGGGACTAGCGGGAGGGCACGGCAAAAACATTCAGTACTTC
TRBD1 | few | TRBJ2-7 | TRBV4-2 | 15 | CASSPAGTGMDEQYF | TGTGCCAGCAGCCCCGCCGGGACAGGAATGGACGAGCAGTACTTC
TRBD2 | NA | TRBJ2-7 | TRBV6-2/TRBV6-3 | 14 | CASQTSGIPYEQYF | TGTGCCAGCCAGACTAGCGGGATTCCCTACGAGCAGTACTTC
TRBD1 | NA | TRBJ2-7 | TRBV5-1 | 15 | CASSRSGTGPYEQYF | TGCGCCAGCAGCCGGTCCGGGACAGGTCCCTACGAGCAGTACTTC
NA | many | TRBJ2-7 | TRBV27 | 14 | CASQWRPSSYEQYF | TGTGCCAGCCAGTGGCGTCCTAGCTCCTACGAGCAGTACTTC
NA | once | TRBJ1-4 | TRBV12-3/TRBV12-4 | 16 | CASSLAGNPTNEKLFF | TGTGCCAGCAGTTTGGCTGGGAATCCAACTAATGAAAAACTGTTTTTT
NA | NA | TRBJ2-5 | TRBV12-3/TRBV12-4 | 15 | CASSFIGGARETQYF | TGTGCCAGCAGTTTTATAGGGGGGGCTCGAGAGACCCAGTACTTC
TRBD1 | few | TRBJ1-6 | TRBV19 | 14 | CASRSDRGNSPLHF | TGTGCCAGTAGGTCGGACAGGGGCAATTCACCCCTCCACTTT
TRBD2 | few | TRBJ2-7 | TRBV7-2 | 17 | CASSLGTSGSRAYEQYF | TGTGCCAGCAGCTTAGGAACTAGCGGGAGTAGGGCCTACGAGCAGTACTTC
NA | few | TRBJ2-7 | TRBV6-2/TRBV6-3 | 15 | CASSGDSGGPYEQYF | TGTGCCAGCAGTGGGGACAGTGGGGGGCCCTACGAGCAGTACTTC
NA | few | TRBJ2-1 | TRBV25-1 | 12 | CASEPTVGEQFF | TGTGCCAGCGAACCCACCGTCGGTGAGCAGTTCTTC
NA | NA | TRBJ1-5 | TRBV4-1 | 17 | CASSRVPTSARNQPQHF | TGCGCCAGCAGCCGGGTCCCTACTTCGGCGCGCAATCAGCCCCAGCATTTT
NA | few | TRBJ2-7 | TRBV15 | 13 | CATSRGTNYEQYF | TGTGCCACCAGCAGAGGTACAAACTACGAGCAGTACTTC
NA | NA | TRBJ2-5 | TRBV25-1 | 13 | CATKGTRATTQYF | TGTGCCACCAAAGGCACTAGGGCCACGACCCAGTACTTC
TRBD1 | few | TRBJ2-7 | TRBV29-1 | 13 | CSAGRTGPYEQYF | TGCAGCGCCGGCCGGACAGGTCCCTACGAGCAGTACTTC
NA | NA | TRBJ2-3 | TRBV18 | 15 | CASSPGIIGTDTQYF | TGTGCCAGCTCACCGGGGATTATTGGCACAGATACGCAGTATTTT
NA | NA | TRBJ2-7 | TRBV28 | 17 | CASSSWYPGSTRGEQYF | TGTGCCAGCAGTTCCTGGTATCCAGGGTCAACTAGGGGCGAGCAGTACTTC
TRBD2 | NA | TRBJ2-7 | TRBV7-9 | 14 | CASSPSAGVEEQYF | TGTGCCAGCAGCCCAAGCGCGGGAGTGGAGGAGCAGTACTTC
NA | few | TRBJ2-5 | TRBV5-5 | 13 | CASSLGQWETQYF | TGTGCCAGCAGCTTGGGACAGTGGGAGACCCAGTACTTC
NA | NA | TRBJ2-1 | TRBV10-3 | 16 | CATSDPGQGRYNEQFF | TGTGCCACTAGTGATCCTGGCCAGGGTAGGTACAATGAGCAGTTCTTC
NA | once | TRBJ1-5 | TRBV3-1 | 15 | CASSQDGRVNQPQHF | TGTGCCAGCAGCCAAGACGGCAGGGTCAATCAGCCCCAGCATTTT
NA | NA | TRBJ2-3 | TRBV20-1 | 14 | CSAREIGFTDTQYF | TGCAGTGCTAGGGAGATTGGGTTCACAGATACGCAGTATTTT
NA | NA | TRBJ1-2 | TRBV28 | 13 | CASSFFQGSGYTF | TGTGCCAGCAGTTTCTTCCAGGGAAGCGGCTACACCTTC
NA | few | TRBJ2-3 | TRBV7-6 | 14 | CASSPSRSTDTQYF | TGTGCCAGCAGCCCAAGCCGGAGCACAGATACGCAGTATTTT
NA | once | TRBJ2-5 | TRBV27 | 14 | CASSPWTSQETRYF | TGTGCCAGCAGTCCCTGGACAAGCCAAGAGACCCGGTACTTC
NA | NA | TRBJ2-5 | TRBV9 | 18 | CASSVVPSTSWSTETQYF | TGTGCCAGCAGCGTAGTCCCCTCCACGAGTTGGTCGACGGAGACCCAGTACTTC
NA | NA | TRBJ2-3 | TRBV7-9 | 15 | CASSPSVALTDTQYF | TGTGCCAGCAGCCCATCGGTAGCCCTCACAGATACGCAGTATTTT
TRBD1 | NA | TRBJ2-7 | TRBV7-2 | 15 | CASSLRGTVSLEQYF | TGTGCCAGCAGCTTAAGAGGGACAGTCAGCCTCGAGCAGTACTTC
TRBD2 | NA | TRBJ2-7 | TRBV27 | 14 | CASPQLAGGEEQYF | TGTGCCAGCCCTCAACTAGCGGGAGGAGAAGAGCAGTACTTC
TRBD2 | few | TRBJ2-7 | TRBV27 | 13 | CASSRLANYEQYF | TGTGCCAGCAGCAGACTAGCGAACTACGAGCAGTACTTC
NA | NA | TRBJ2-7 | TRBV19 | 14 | CASSHRAGEYEQYF | TGTGCCAGTAGCCACAGGGCGGGAGAATACGAGCAGTACTTC
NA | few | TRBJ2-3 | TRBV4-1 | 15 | CASSLILADTDTQYF | TGCGCCAGCAGCCTAATACTAGCAGACACAGATACGCAGTATTTT
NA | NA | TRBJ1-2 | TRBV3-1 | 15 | CASSQDPRARNGYTF | TGTGCCAGCAGCCAAGATCCCAGGGCAAGGAATGGCTACACCTTC
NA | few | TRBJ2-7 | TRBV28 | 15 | CASSWGDRPSYEQYF | TGTGCCAGCAGTTGGGGCGACAGACCATCCTACGAGCAGTACTTC
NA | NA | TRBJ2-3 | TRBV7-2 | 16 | CASSPGSSSSTDTQYF | TGTGCCAGCAGCCCAGGGTCAAGTAGTAGCACAGATACGCAGTATTTT
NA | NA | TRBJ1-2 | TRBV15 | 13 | CATSRGINYGYTF | TGTGCCACCAGCAGGGGGATTAACTATGGCTACACCTTC